These 20 T cell receptor beta chains came from one sample sequenced in a study of T cells after posttransplantation cyclophosphamide. Produced via immunoSEQ multiplex PCR; TCRdb's table is partial and in-frame only. The sample consists of 45,000 to 60,000 clones, roughly 93% of them appearing once. The sample taken for sequencing was PBMCs. All receptors come from a woman aged 50 to 65 in good health and a related stem cell transplant donor.

This chain links TRBV19 with TRBJ2-2, with D possibly being TRBD2 (7 bases). This CDR3 is 17 amino acids long. Trimming removed 0 bases at V and 3 bases at J, with 14 bases between. CDR1 and CDR2 (germline): LNHDA, SQIVND (reference sequence). The CDR3 sequence is CASSIEPGGPYTGELFF. DNA of the CDR3: TGTGCCAGTAGTATAGAACCCGGGGGGCCTTACACCGGGGAGCTGTTTTTT.

The chain links TRBV7-6 to TRBJ2-7; 7 bases map to TRBD1. Germline CDR1 and CDR2: SGHVS and FNYEAQ. The length of the CDR3 is 14 residues. Trimming at V came to 1 base and at J to 0 bases, leaving 0 bases not matched to a gene. DNA for the CDR3: TGTGCCAGCAGCTTAGGGACAGGCTCCTACGAGCAGTACTTC. Its protein product is CASSLGTGSYEQYF.

The rearrangement joins TRBV5-1 to TRBJ1-4; 7 positions agree with TRBD1. This CDR3 has 16 amino acids. J gave up 3 bases and V 4 bases, and 9 bases lay outside the gene matches. Germline V lookup: CDR1 SGHRS, CDR2 YFSETQ. CDR3 sequence (DNA): TGCGCCAGCAGCCCCATGGGGCAGGGGGCTAATGAAAAACTGTTTTTT. As protein: CASSPMGQGANEKLFF. Using reference TRBV5-1 and TRBJ1-4 for the parts outside the CDR3, the full variable domain is KAGVTQTPRYLIKTRGQQVTLSCSPISGHRSVSWYQQTPGQGLQFLFEYFSETQRNKGNFPGRFSGRQFSNSRSEMNVSTLELGDSALYLCASSPMGQGANEKLFFGSGTQLSVL.

The chain couples TRBV5-1 to TRBJ1-6, with 7 bases identical to TRBD1. Germline V gene lookup returns CDR1 SGHRS and CDR2 YFSETQ. This CDR3 is 15 amino acids long. Trimming took 2 bases from V and 7 from J; bases not matched to a gene: 6. CDR3 sequence (DNA): TGCGCCAGCAGCTTCCAGACAGGGAGGAATTCACCCCTCCACTTT. Its translation: CASSFQTGRNSPLHF.

V and J are TRBV5-4 and TRBJ2-1, with 10 bases that match TRBD1. The CDR3 is 15 amino acids. Germline CDR1 and CDR2: SGHNT and YYREEE (reference sequence). V shed 4 bases, J shed 5 bases, and the junction held 6 bases outside the gene matches. CDR3 protein: CASSTRTGGDNEQFF. Here the CDR3 DNA reads TGTGCCAGCAGCACCCGGACAGGGGGGGACAATGAGCAGTTCTTC.

This rearrangement joins TRBV30 to TRBJ1-2, with D possibly being TRBD1 (5 bases). The CDR3 runs 13 residues. Trimming took 2 bases from V and 4 from J, leaving 11 bases between them. Germline V gives CDR1 GTSNPN, CDR2 SVGIG (reference sequence). The CDR3 here is CAWSSDSLYGYTF. Written as DNA, the CDR3 is TGTGCCTGGAGTTCCGACAGCCTCTATGGCTACACCTTC.

This rearrangement joins TRBV11-2 to TRBJ1-2; the D is unclear. Per germline, CDR1 SGHAT and CDR2 FQNNGV. V was cut by 5 bases and J by 4 bases, with 20 bases left in between. The CDR3 sequence is 16 residues long. The CDR3 is CASSPSQWSIAYGYTF. The CDR3 DNA reads as TGTGCCAGCAGCCCTAGCCAGTGGAGCATCGCCTATGGCTACACCTTC. Full variable domain (missing parts from reference TRBV11-2 and TRBJ1-2): EAGVAQSPRYKIIEKRQSVAFWCNPISGHATLYWYQQILGQGPKLLIQFQNNGVVDDSQLPKDRFSAERLKGVDSTLKIQPAKLEDSAVYLCASSPSQWSIAYGYTFGSGTRLTVV.

Concerning this clone: An end of the junction does not agree with germline; a read error may underlie this. Other DNA sequences within the sample encode an identical CDR3. The chain has TRBV7-9 and TRBJ2-7; perhaps TRBD2 as D (5 bases). The CDR3 is made up of 15 amino acids. CDR1 is SEHNR and CDR2 is FQNEAQ in the germline V gene (reference sequence). CDR3 sequence (DNA): TGCGCCAGCAGCTTTCAGAGCGGTGAGGGCTACGAGCAGTACTTC. Its protein product is CASSFQSGEGYEQYF.

The chain is built from TRBV5-1 and TRBJ2-7, with 13 bases fitting TRBD2. The J segment lost 2 bases and the V segment lost 4 bases, leaving 6 bases of the junction unmatched. This CDR3 is built from 16 residues. Germline assignment: CDR1 SGHRS and CDR2 YFSETQ. CDR3 region: CASSPGLAGPPYEQYF. CDR3 sequence (DNA): TGCGCCAGCAGCCCGGGACTAGCGGGACCCCCCTACGAGCAGTACTTC.

The chain links TRBV15 to TRBJ1-2; weak D call: TRBD1 (5 bases). This CDR3 comprises 14 residues. V shed 6 bases and J shed 12 bases, with 23 bases lying between them. CDR1 and CDR2 from the germline V gene are LNHNV and YYDKDF (reference sequence). The DNA of the CDR3 is TGTGCCACCAGTCAATCAAGGGTAGGGGCCTGGCACACCTTC. Translating gives CATSQSRVGAWHTF.

The rearrangement uses TRBV5-4 and TRBJ1-2; D is unresolved. Trimming cost V 0 bases and J 5 bases, with 8 bases left between them. CDR3 length: 13 residues. Germline CDR1 reads SGHNT; CDR2 reads YYREEE (reference sequence). The CDR3 is CASSLGHQYGYTF. CDR3 bases: TGTGCCAGCAGCTTGGGACATCAGTATGGCTACACCTTC.

The chain carries TRBV28 and TRBJ1-2; D unresolved. The CDR3 is 14 amino acids. CDR1 is MDHEN, CDR2 SYDVKM, per germline. Trimming pared 2 bases from V and 2 bases from J, leaving 9 bases between. Here the CDR3 reads CASSLSPLNYGYTF. The CDR3 DNA sequence: TGTGCCAGCAGTTTAAGCCCGTTGAACTATGGCTACACCTTC.

This chain uses TRBV18 with TRBJ2-3, with D perhaps matching TRBD2 (6 bases). Per germline, CDR1 KGHSH and CDR2 LQKENI. The CDR3 consists of 12 residues. The V and J ends lost 6 bases and 6 bases respectively, with 10 bases between them. DNA of the CDR3: TGTGCCAGCTCCCGCAGCGGGGATACGCAGTATTTT. Its translation: CASSRSGDTQYF.

The sample holds a few counts of this clone. The J gene is TRBJ1-4, the V gene TRBV4-1; the D gene is possibly TRBD1 (5 bases). Looked up from germline, CDR1 is MGHRA and CDR2 is YSYEKL. There are 16 residues in the CDR3. Trimming took 1 base from V and 4 from J, leaving 13 bases between them. Written as DNA, the CDR3 is TGCGCCAGCAGCCAAGCTTATGGGACTGGTAATGAAAAACTGTTTTTT. This translates into CASSQAYGTGNEKLFF.

This rearrangement joins TRBV5-6 to TRBJ1-1, with D tentatively TRBD1 (5 bases). Trimming removed 0 bases from V and 0 bases from J, with 15 bases in between. The CDR3 sequence is 17 residues long. CDR1 and CDR2 (germline): SGHDT, YYEEEE. The CDR3 nucleotides are TGTGCCAGCAGCTTGGGGCCCCAGGGATTCATGAACACTGAAGCTTTCTTT. The encoded protein is CASSLGPQGFMNTEAFF. The full variable domain, with the rest looked up from reference TRBV5-6 and TRBJ1-1, is DAGVTQSPTHLIKTRGQQVTLRCSPKSGHDTVSWYQQALGQGPQFIFQYYEEEERQRGNFPDRFSGHQFPNYSSELNVNALLLGDSALYLCASSLGPQGFMNTEAFFGQGTRLTVV.

This chain links TRBV6-5 with TRBJ1-3; perhaps TRBD1 as D (5 bases). This CDR3 has 13 amino acids. Germline-derived CDR1 and CDR2 are MNHEY and SVGAGI. V dropped 7 bases and J dropped 4 bases, with 11 bases sitting between them. CDR3 sequence (DNA): TGTGCCAGCACCCCCGGGGGGGGAAACACCATATATTTT. Protein product: CASTPGGGNTIYF.

The V call is TRBV7-9, the J call TRBJ1-2; 7 bases map to TRBD1. CDR3 size: 15 residues. Losses at the gene ends were 1 base for V and 4 bases for J; bases not matched to a gene: 6. Germline assignment: CDR1 SEHNR and CDR2 FQNEAQ (reference sequence). CDR3 sequence (DNA): TGTGCCAGCAGCTTAGGAAGGGGGCGAGGCTATGGCTACACCTTC. This gives the protein CASSLGRGRGYGYTF. The full variable domain, in which reference TRBV7-9 and TRBJ1-2 provide the parts outside the CDR3, is DTGVSQNPRHKITKRGQNVTFRCDPISEHNRLYWYRQTLGQGPEFLTYFQNEAQLEKSRLLSDRFSAERPKGSFSTLEIQRTEQGDSAMYLCASSLGRGRGYGYTFGSGTRLTVV.

V gene TRBV19 combines with J gene TRBJ1-5; no definite D call. Germline V CDR1 and CDR2: LNHDA, SQIVND (reference sequence). V was clipped by 3 bases and J by 0 bases, with 9 bases between them. The CDR3 runs to 15 residues. The CDR3 reads CASSIGQPSNQPQHF. CDR3 DNA sequence: TGTGCCAGTAGTATTGGGCAACCTAGCAATCAGCCCCAGCATTTT.

V is TRBV6-5 and J is TRBJ1-1; D unclear. Germline V gene data show CDR1 as MNHEY and CDR2 as SVGAGI. CDR3 length: 15 residues. V shed 2 bases and J shed 1 base, with 11 bases lying between them. This CDR3 is CASSYQSGENTEAFF. DNA of the CDR3: TGTGCCAGCAGTTACCAGTCGGGAGAGAACACTGAAGCTTTCTTT.

This clone was counted a single time. CDR3 protein: CASKLLVAGLDEQFF. In DNA, the CDR3 is TGTGCCAGCAAACTACTAGTTGCGGGGCTCGATGAGCAGTTCTTC. V is TRBV2 and J is TRBJ2-1; a possible D gene is TRBD2 (6 bases). The CDR3 loop spans 15 amino acids. The V gene lost 7 bases and the J gene lost 8 bases, with 21 bases spanning the gap. In germline, CDR1 is SNHLY, CDR2 FYNNEI.